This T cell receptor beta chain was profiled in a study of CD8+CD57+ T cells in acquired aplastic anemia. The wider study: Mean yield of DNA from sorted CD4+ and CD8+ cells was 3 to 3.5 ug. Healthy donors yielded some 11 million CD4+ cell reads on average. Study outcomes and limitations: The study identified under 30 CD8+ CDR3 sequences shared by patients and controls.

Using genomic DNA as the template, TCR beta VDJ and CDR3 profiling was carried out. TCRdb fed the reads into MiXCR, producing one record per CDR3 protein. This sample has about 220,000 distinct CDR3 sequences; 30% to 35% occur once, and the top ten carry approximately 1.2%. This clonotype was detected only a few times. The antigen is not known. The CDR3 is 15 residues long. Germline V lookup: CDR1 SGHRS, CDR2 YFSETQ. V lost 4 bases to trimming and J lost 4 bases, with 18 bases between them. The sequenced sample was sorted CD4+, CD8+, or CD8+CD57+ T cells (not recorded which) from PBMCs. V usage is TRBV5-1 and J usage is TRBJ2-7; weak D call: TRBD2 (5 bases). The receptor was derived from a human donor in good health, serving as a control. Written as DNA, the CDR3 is TGCGCCAGCAGCCCGGGCGGAGGATCTATTTACGAGCAGTACTTC. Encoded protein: CASSPGGGSIYEQYF.